This TCR beta chain was identified in a study of blood T cell repertoires in COVID-19 (dated by TCRdb to the early 2020s). General notes on the study: Collaborator samples came from the United States, Italy and Spain and covered acute and convalescent phases of COVID-19. The material from the prospective study consisted of cDNA or gDNA derived from T cells, B-cell-depleted T cells, or PBMCs. The dataset comprised deeply sampled blood TCRbeta repertoires from subjects exposed to, actively infected with, or recovered from COVID-19. The repertoires were released in a freely available public database intended as a resource for research on the immune response to SARS-CoV-2. Samples came from the ongoing ImmuneRACE study (first 160 participants) plus 1,254 subjects from 6 global collaborators. The sample metadata nearly always contained a de-identified subject ID, COVID-19 status, age in years and sex. Where HLA class I and class II types were available, the types were taken from metadata supplied by the sample provider, not from assay-based typing. General study outcomes and caveats: Clinical and demographic metadata were provided uncurated, with the amount varying by source and participant.

At one collaborating source in Seattle, patients were enrolled during active infection and were followed longitudinally through the course of disease. The collaborating institutions used their own protocols to collect whole blood in K2EDTA tubes. For TCRbeta analysis, collaborator samples were shipped as frozen whole blood, as isolated PBMCs, or as DNA extracted from either sample type. Trimming takes 7 bases from V and 8 bases from J, and the germline ends sit 17 bases apart. The CDR3 spans 13 residues, from the cysteine through the phenylalanine. Only CDR3 DNA is held: 39 bases, read in frame from base 1. CDR1 LGHDT and CDR2 YNNKEL were looked up in the germline V gene (reference sequence). TCRbeta CDR3 regions were amplified from genomic DNA using the immunoSEQ Assay, a bias-controlled multiplex PCR. In the authors' own workflow: Nucleated cell counts per sample were estimated from amplification of reference gene primers within the assay. To quantify the absolute abundance of each unique TCRbeta CDR3 rearrangement, sequence reads were collapsed and filtered. For each sample, productive Simpson clonality was calculated as the square root of Simpson's diversity index across productive rearrangements. As stored in TCRdb, this immuneACCESS dataset retains in-frame rearrangements with V and J assigned. A fraction of the clones does not appear; measured against another copy, unresolved V genes explain less than half of the discrepancy, and the remainder lacks a known reason. That table gives V, J and clone size, and the DNA gave D and trimming. The sample profile shows fewer than 650,000 clones; roughly 89% of them were found once. The ten largest clones take up around 7.8% of the sample.

Regarding this clone: Which antigen it targets is not known. Base quality data are lacking; no much larger clone is found one base away.

This clonotype was obtained from a woman between 45 and 65 years old with COVID-19, enrolled during active disease. The chain links TRBV3-1 (or the pseudogene TRBV3-2) with TRBJ1-2, and perhaps TRBD1 as D gene, on 5 matching bases. The source material was peripheral blood. The CDR3 reads CASTTKGGTGYTF. The nucleotide sequence reads TGTGCCAGCACCACCAAGGGAGGGACGGGCTACACCTTC.